The rows below give T cell receptor beta chains drawn from one sample of a study of early T cells in non-severe SARS-CoV-2 infection. TCRdb recomputed calls from the 5' RACE reads with MiXCR, one row per CDR3 protein. The data show fewer than 60,000 distinct CDR3 sequences, with about 4.1% seen just once and approximately 5.9% held by the top ten. The sample comprised whole blood. The receptors shown here come from an adult who was a healthcare worker with PCR-confirmed SARS-CoV-2 infection or an uninfected control (not recorded which). Both conserved end residues are part of each CDR3. The size field is filled for only some rows; it gives once, few, many or a size class.

V,J,length,size,CDR3
TRBV19,TRBJ2-1,17,many,CASSPSLAGGPYNEQFF
TRBV19,TRBJ2-6,11,many,CASGGANVLTF
TRBV7-2,TRBJ2-2,15,NA,CASSVPGLNTGELFF
TRBV28,TRBJ2-5,13,many,CASRWTSVQTQYF
TRBV5-1,TRBJ2-2,14,NA,CASSLPTNTGELFF
TRBV7-2,TRBJ2-1,17,many,CASSLGSLAGPYNEQFF
TRBV7-9,TRBJ2-3,15,NA,CASSRVFIGTDTQYF
TRBV20-1,TRBJ2-2,14,few,CSAPAGDTTGELFF
TRBV7-9,TRBJ1-2,15,many,CASSPTWDGSYGYTF
TRBV4-2,TRBJ2-1,16,many,CASSPRTSGIYNEQFF
TRBV9,TRBJ2-2,14,many,CASRGASNTGELFF
TRBV9,TRBJ2-3,14,medium-sized,CASSVEHSTDTQYF
TRBV5-4,TRBJ2-3,14,NA,CASGRDRSTDTQYF
TRBV12-3/TRBV12-4,TRBJ1-4,13,many,CASSLQAGEKLFF
TRBV20-1,TRBJ2-1,14,many,CSARDQDRVDEQFF
TRBV4-2,TRBJ2-7,14,few,CASSLTPSSYEQYF
TRBV7-3,TRBJ2-2,14,NA,CASSARGNTGELFF
TRBV7-3,TRBJ1-2,14,many,CASSQTGEEDGYTF
TRBV29-1,TRBJ2-7,15,few,CSVSGGSSLFYEQYF
TRBV7-2,TRBJ2-7,15,NA,CASSYRDCLTYEQYF
TRBV10-3,TRBJ2-1,15,many,CAISESASSYNEQFF
TRBV5-4,TRBJ2-5,15,many,CASSLDPTGTQTQYF
TRBV18,TRBJ2-1,12,many,CASSQQGNEQFF
TRBV29-1,TRBJ2-1,19,NA,CSVLTSGSTLRHSYNEQFF
TRBV7-8,TRBJ1-1,15,many,CASSRNGGFTAEAFF
TRBV9,TRBJ2-3,13,many,CASSAYRDDTQYF
TRBV7-3,TRBJ2-3,15,many,CASSLGLRGPDTQYF
TRBV29-1,TRBJ2-5,13,many,CSVEDSQGRSGYF
TRBV4-1,TRBJ2-7,17,many,CASSPRGAGGGSHEQYF
TRBV12-3/TRBV12-4,TRBJ1-2,16,many,CASTLRGQGPYYGYTF
TRBV6-5,TRBJ1-3,15,many,CASSLDRTSGNTIYF
TRBV27,TRBJ2-1,15,many,CASRRTSGPYNEQFF
TRBV7-2,TRBJ1-5,13,many,CASSLVGGQPQHF